Following are 13 T cell receptor beta chains from one sample sequenced in a study of blood T cell repertoires in COVID-19. The method was immunoSEQ multiplex PCR; TCRdb's version includes in-frame clones alone and lacks a portion of them. The sample has around 140,000 clones; approximately 81% are singletons. Sequenced sample: peripheral blood. Source of these receptors: a man in his fifties or sixties with acute or convalescent COVID-19.

The gene calls are TRBV5-1 and TRBJ2-5, with 10 bases lining up with TRBD2. CDR1 SGHRS and CDR2 YFSETQ come from the germline V gene. The CDR3 sequence is 18 residues long. The J segment lost 5 bases and the V segment lost 1 base, leaving 14 bases of the junction unmatched. The CDR3, as DNA: TGCGCCAGCAGCTTGAGGCTAGCGGGAGATAGCAAAGGGGAGACCCAGTACTTC. Its translation: CASSLRLAGDSKGETQYF.

The chain combines TRBV10-3 with TRBJ2-6; D perhaps matches TRBD2 (6 bases). Trimming removed 9 bases from V and 4 bases from J, with 19 bases in between. Per germline, CDR1 ENHRY and CDR2 SYGVKD. The CDR3 covers 16 residues. The CDR3 here is CAIRRQGGKGANVLTF. The CDR3 DNA follows: TGTGCCATAAGACGTCAGGGAGGTAAAGGGGCCAACGTCCTGACTTTC.

This clone appeared a single time. This sequence joins TRBV4-1 and TRBJ2-7, with D possibly being TRBD1 (6 bases). V lost 4 bases and J lost 4, with 17 bases in between. CDR1 and CDR2 from the germline V gene are MGHRA and YSYEKL. The CDR3 length is 15 residues. The CDR3 DNA sequence: TGCGCCAGCAGCCGGGGGCCCGACTCACTATACGAGCAGTACTTC. As protein: CASSRGPDSLYEQYF.

V and J are TRBV5-1 and TRBJ2-1, with a possible D match to TRBD1 (5 bases). CDR1 and CDR2 from the germline V gene are SGHRS and YFSETQ. Deletions cut 5 bases from V and 0 bases from J, with 15 bases between. CDR3 length: 16 residues. Here the CDR3 reads CASRPTGSPSYNEQFF. In DNA form, the CDR3 reads TGCGCCAGCAGGCCAACAGGTTCACCCTCCTACAATGAGCAGTTCTTC.

This clone was seen only once. This rearrangement joins TRBV6-6 to TRBJ2-1; TRBD2 aligns across 13 bases. Germline assignment: CDR1 MNHNY and CDR2 SVGAGI (reference sequence). V gave up 6 bases and J gave up 9 bases; unmatched junction bases: 11. The CDR3 runs to 16 residues. The CDR3 bases are TGTGCCAGCAGCCCGTACACTAGCGGGAGGGCGATTGAGCAGTTCTTC. Encoded protein: CASSPYTSGRAIEQFF.

The chain carries TRBV28 and TRBJ1-1; maybe TRBD1 (6 bases). Trimming removed 5 bases at V and 4 bases at J, with 17 bases between. The CDR3 is 15 residues long. Looked up from germline, CDR1 is MDHEN and CDR2 is SYDVKM. CDR3 coding DNA: TGTGCCAGCAGTGGATTATCAGGGGTGAGCACTGAAGCTTTCTTT. Protein sequence: CASSGLSGVSTEAFF.

V is TRBV27 and J is TRBJ2-2, with 7 bases identical to TRBD1. Germline-derived CDR1 and CDR2 are MNHEY and SMNVEV (reference sequence). The CDR3 is 14 amino acids. J gave up 3 bases and V 5 bases, and 3 bases lay outside the gene matches. CDR3 protein: CASSQDRDTGELFF. The CDR3 nucleotides are TGTGCCAGCAGTCAAGACAGGGACACCGGGGAGCTGTTTTTT.

This chain links TRBV28 with TRBJ1-2; 9 positions agree with TRBD1. Trimming at V came to 6 bases and at J to 4 bases, leaving 12 bases not matched to a gene. This CDR3 spans 16 amino acids. Germline values: CDR1 MDHEN, CDR2 SYDVKM. The CDR3 loop is CASSSPPGTGLYGYTF. CDR3 bases: TGTGCCAGCAGCTCTCCCCCCGGGACAGGGCTCTATGGCTACACCTTC.

The chain joins TRBV30 to TRBJ1-2; 7 bases agree with TRBD1. The CDR3 totals 13 residues. The trim removed 3 bases at V and 4 bases at J, leaving 5 bases unmatched. Germline CDR1 GTSNPN, CDR2 SVGIG (reference sequence). CDR3 in amino acids: CAWSLTGSYGYTF. For the CDR3, the DNA is TGTGCCTGGAGCTTGACAGGGAGCTATGGCTACACCTTC.

A single count supports this clone. The V and J genes are TRBV7-9 and TRBJ2-3; no clear D. There are 12 residues in the CDR3. The V gene's germline CDR1 is SEHNR and CDR2 FQNEAQ (reference sequence). Trimming cost V 8 bases and J 8 bases, with 14 bases left between them. The CDR3 DNA sequence: TGTGCCAGCTGCCCTTCCGTCGGTACGCAGTATTTT. Translated, it gives CASCPSVGTQYF.

The chain is built from TRBV5-4 and TRBJ1-1; 7 nucleotides align to TRBD1. Trimming removed 4 bases from V and 4 bases from J; junction bases left unmatched: 7. This CDR3 has 14 amino acids. Germline CDR1 is SGHNT and CDR2 is YYREEE (reference sequence). CDR3 region: CASSESRGVTEAFF. CDR3 bases: TGTGCCAGCAGCGAATCCAGGGGGGTCACTGAAGCTTTCTTT.

V usage is TRBV6-1 and J usage is TRBJ2-7, with 8 nucleotides matching TRBD1. Per the germline V gene, CDR1 is MNHNS and CDR2 is SASEGT. This CDR3 region has 16 residues. Losses at the gene ends were 2 bases for V and 4 bases for J; bases not matched to a gene: 10. CDR3 sequence (DNA): TGTGCCAGCAGTGAATCTGACAGGGGAACGGTTTACGAGCAGTACTTC. Its translation is CASSESDRGTVYEQYF.

This clone turned up a few times. The DNA of the CDR3 is TGTGCCAGCAGCCCGGGACTAGTGGCCGAGCAGTACTTC. This codes for CASSPGLVAEQYF. The rearrangement uses TRBV7-2 and TRBJ2-7, with 8 bases identical to TRBD2. V was clipped by 5 bases and J by 6 bases; unmatched bases: 6. This CDR3 is 13 amino acids long. Germline V gene lookup returns CDR1 SGHTA and CDR2 FQGNSA.